What follows are 7 T cell receptor beta chains derived from one specimen sequenced in a study of blood T cell repertoires in COVID-19. Assay used: immunoSEQ multiplex PCR; TCRdb lists only in-frame clones, some missing. The sample holds a few hundred thousand clones; 70% to 90% are singletons and the top ten take more than 4%. Material for sequencing was PBMCs or T cells enriched from blood (not recorded which). These TCRs come from a woman under 40 who had recovered from COVID-19.

The chain carries TRBV2 and TRBJ1-2, with D unclear. This CDR3 region has 13 residues. The V end lost 1 base, the J end lost 7 bases, and 10 bases lay between the germline ends. Looked up from germline, CDR1 is SNHLY and CDR2 is FYNNEI. The CDR3 bases are TGTGCCAGCAGTGAAGTTGGGAGAGCTGGCTACACCTTC. It translates to CASSEVGRAGYTF.

J is TRBJ2-2 and V is TRBV7-2; tentatively, D is TRBD1 (6 bases). V was pared by 10 bases and J by 6 bases, with 9 bases between. The CDR3 loop spans 11 amino acids. Germline values: CDR1 SGHTA, CDR2 FQGNSA. CDR3 nucleotides: TGTGCCACCACAGGGCCCGGGGAGCTGTTTTTT. Translation gives CATTGPGELFF.

V is TRBV4-1 and J is TRBJ2-5; 8 bases fit TRBD1. Germline V lookup: CDR1 MGHRA, CDR2 YSYEKL. The length of the CDR3 is 18 residues. Trimming removed 0 bases from V and 5 bases from J; junction bases left unmatched: 14. The CDR3 spells CASSQEKRGTGLLETQYF. In nucleotides, the CDR3 is TGCGCCAGCAGCCAAGAAAAACGGGGGACAGGTTTGTTGGAGACCCAGTACTTC.

J is TRBJ1-2 and V is TRBV2; no firm D call. Trimming left V 4 bases short and J 1 base short, with 10 bases between. Germline V gene sequence: CDR1 SNHLY, CDR2 FYNNEI. The CDR3 loop spans 14 amino acids. The CDR3 DNA sequence: TGTGCCAGCAGTGTGCCAGTTTTTAACTATGGCTACACCTTC. It yields the protein CASSVPVFNYGYTF.

The gene calls are TRBV28 and TRBJ2-1; TRBD2 agrees at 14 bases. The germline V gene encodes CDR1 MDHEN and CDR2 SYDVKM. With 10 bases clipped from V and 4 bases from J, the junction kept 6 bases outside the gene matches. The CDR3 loop spans 15 amino acids. The CDR3 reads CAKSGLAGGYNEQFF. CDR3 nucleotide sequence: TGTGCCAAATCCGGACTAGCGGGAGGTTACAATGAGCAGTTCTTC.

This clone came up once. V is TRBV5-5 and J is TRBJ1-2; D not resolved. The CDR3 length is 13 residues. Germline V lookup: CDR1 SGHKS, CDR2 YYEKEE (reference sequence). Trimming pared 0 bases from V and 2 bases from J, leaving 5 bases between. CDR3 DNA: TGTGCCAGCAGCTTGGGCGGGAACTATGGCTACACCTTC. Encoded protein: CASSLGGNYGYTF.

This chain connects TRBV19 to TRBJ2-7; 9 positions agree with TRBD2. Germline-derived CDR1 and CDR2 are LNHDA and SQIVND (reference sequence). J gave up 1 base and V 5 bases, and 12 bases lay outside the gene matches. This CDR3 is 17 amino acids long. The CDR3 region is CASSSAGGPVNSYEQYF. CDR3 DNA sequence: TGTGCCAGTAGTTCTGCGGGAGGGCCGGTTAATTCCTACGAGCAGTACTTC.